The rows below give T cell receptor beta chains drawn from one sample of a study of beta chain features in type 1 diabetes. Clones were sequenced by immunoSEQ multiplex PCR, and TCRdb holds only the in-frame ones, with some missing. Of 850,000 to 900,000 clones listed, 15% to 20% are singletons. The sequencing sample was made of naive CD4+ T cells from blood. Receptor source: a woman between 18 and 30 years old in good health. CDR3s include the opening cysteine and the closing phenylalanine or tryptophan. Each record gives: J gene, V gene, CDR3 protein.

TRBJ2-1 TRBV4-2 CASSQSGGSRHEQFF
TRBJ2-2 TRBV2 CASRRDRGFPGELFF
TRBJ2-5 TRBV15 CATSRDGQNSETQYF
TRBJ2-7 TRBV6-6 CATATSATYEQYF
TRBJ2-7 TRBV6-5 CASRPLAGDIYEQYF
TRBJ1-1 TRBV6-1 CASSDQGVNTEAFF
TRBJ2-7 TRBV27 CASSSPKSGGDEQYF
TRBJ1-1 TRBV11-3 CASSLVEGNTEAFF
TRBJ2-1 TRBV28 CASSLFQGSGNEQFF
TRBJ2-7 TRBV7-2 CASSLVSGFSGRAYEQYF
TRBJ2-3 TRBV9 CASSVSGRSTDTQYF
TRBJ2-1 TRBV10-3 CAISESRTSSYNEQFF
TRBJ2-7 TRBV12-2 CASRLTGGCPYEQYF
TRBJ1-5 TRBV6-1 CASSGQGFQPQHF
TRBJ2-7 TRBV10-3 CAIGRSSYEQYF
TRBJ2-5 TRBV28 CASSPSQETQYF
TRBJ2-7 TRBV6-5 CASSYSSVGVYEQYF
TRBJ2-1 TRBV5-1 CASTRGQGANNEQFF
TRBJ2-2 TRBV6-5 CASTLGSAGSGELFF
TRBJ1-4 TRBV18 CASSPTGDGGEKLFF
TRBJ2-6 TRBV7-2 CASSLDGPSGANVLTF
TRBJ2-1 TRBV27 CASKQREVGDNEQFF
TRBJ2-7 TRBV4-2 CASSQGEQGKHEQYF
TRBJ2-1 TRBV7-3 CASSLTLAGGPYFGSYNEQFF
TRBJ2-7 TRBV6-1 CASSRGRATYEQYF
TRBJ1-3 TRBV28 CASSFARVYSGNTIYF
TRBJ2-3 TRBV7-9 CASLLAGTGTDTQYF
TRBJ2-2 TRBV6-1 CASSEVWLELFF
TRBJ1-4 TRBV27 CASSSRGPGAGGKLFF
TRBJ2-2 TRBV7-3 CASSPVGDGELFF
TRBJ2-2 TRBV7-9 CASRTIAGDTGELFF
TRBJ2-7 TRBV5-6 CASREQGTIYEQYF
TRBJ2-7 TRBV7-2 CASSHRGTGNEQYF
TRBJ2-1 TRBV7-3 CASSLTGSYNEQFF